The 15 T cell receptor beta chains listed next were all sequenced from one sample in a study of tumor and adjacent non-tumor tissue in lung cancer. The library came from three nested PCR rounds adapted from ARM-PCR protocols. TCRdb reprocessed the multiplex PCR reads via MiXCR and lists one record per CDR3 protein. Counted here are tens of thousands of distinct CDR3 sequences, around 64% occurring once; the ten biggest clones make up around 16%. This sample's RNA came from whole unsorted tissue. Source material: lung tumor tissue. The receptors stem from a man aged 60 to 75 with non-small cell lung cancer.

There are many counts of this clonotype. The chain carries TRBV29-1 and TRBJ2-7; perhaps D is TRBD1 or TRBD2 (5 bases each). The CDR3 length is 12 residues. The V gene's germline CDR1 is SQVTM and CDR2 ANQGSEA. Trimming took 7 bases from V and 6 from J, leaving 16 bases between them. The CDR3 region is CSAWGTNPEQYF. CDR3 nucleotides: TGCAGCGCCTGGGGGACGAACCCCGAGCAGTACTTC.

As concerns this clonotype: The junction does not match germline at one end; this may be a read error. This chain uses TRBV4-2 with TRBJ2-7; D call uncertain. Germline loops: CDR1 LGHNA, CDR2 YNFKEQ. The CDR3 runs 13 residues. The CDR3 spells CASNSTYSGEQYF. The DNA of the CDR3 is TGTGCAAGCAACTCAACTTACTCGGGCGAGCAGTACTTC.

As regards this clonotype: A clone one base away is much larger, so this may be a read error. The chain has TRBV30 and TRBJ1-4; 8 bases fit TRBD1. Looked up from germline, CDR1 is GTSNPN and CDR2 is SVGIG (reference sequence). The CDR3 sequence is 16 residues long. The CDR3 region has the DNA TGTGCCTGGAGCCGGGACAGGAAAACAACTAATGAAATACTGTTTTTT. Translated, it gives CAWSRDRKTTNEILFF. The entire variable domain, with the rest obtained from reference TRBV30 and TRBJ1-4, is as follows: SQTIHQWPATLVQPVGSPLSLECTVEGTSNPNLYWYRQAAGRGLQLLFYSVGIGQISSEVPQNLSASRPQDRQFILSSKKLLLSDSGFYLCAWSRDRKTTNEILFFGSGTQLSVL.

Comment on this clonotype: Since the CDR3 does not end with the conserved phenylalanine or tryptophan, this likely comes from a read error. The DNA is omitted, as the CDR3 cannot be located on it reliably, and the CDR3 follows TCRdb's listing. The J gene is TRBJ2-5, the V gene TRBV20-1; the table's D gene call, TRBD2, was not cross checked with the DNA. The germline CDR1 and CDR2 sequences are DFQATT and SNEGSKA (reference sequence). The CDR3 numbers 14 amino acids, ends counted. The CDR3: CSATKAEEEETPYS.

There are many counts of this clonotype. The chain couples TRBV7-8 to TRBJ2-1, with D uncertain. The V gene's germline CDR1 is SGHVS and CDR2 FQNEAQ. The V end lost 0 bases, the J end lost 2 bases, and 5 bases lay between the germline ends. CDR3 length: 14 residues. CDR3: CASSLAPAYNEQFF. DNA of the CDR3: TGTGCCAGCAGCTTAGCGCCGGCCTACAATGAGCAGTTCTTC.

This clonotype was counted at least ten times. The rearrangement uses TRBV4-1 and TRBJ2-7; D possibly uses TRBD1 or TRBD2 (5 bases each). Germline V gene lookup returns CDR1 MGHRA and CDR2 YSYEKL. This CDR3 is built from 15 residues. V dropped 0 bases and J dropped 7 bases, with 16 bases sitting between them. This chain's CDR3 is CASSQEYRTSGEQYF. Written as DNA, the CDR3 is TGCGCCAGCAGCCAAGAATATCGGACATCGGGGGAGCAGTACTTC.

The table lists this clonotype with many counts. The chain uses TRBV6-2 or TRBV6-3 and TRBJ1-5; 8 nucleotides agree with TRBD1. The CDR3 is 14 amino acids. V dropped 6 bases and J dropped 3; count of bases not matched to a gene: 4. CDR1 MNHEY and CDR2 SVGEGT come from the germline V gene. The CDR3 region is CASSRDRINQPQHF. In DNA, the CDR3 is TGTGCCAGCAGCCGGGACAGGATCAATCAGCCCCAGCATTTT.

This clonotype was detected ten times or more. This chain joins TRBV5-1 and TRBJ2-1, with 8 bases identical to TRBD2. CDR1 SGHRS and CDR2 YFSETQ come from the germline V gene. This CDR3 spans 16 amino acids. J was trimmed by 0 bases and V by 3 bases; bases with no gene match: 5. CDR3 nucleotides: TGCGCCAGCAGCTGGGGGCGGGGGGTCTCCTACAATGAGCAGTTCTTC. Translating gives CASSWGRGVSYNEQFF. The variable domain in full, with the rest retrieved from reference TRBV5-1 and TRBJ2-1, is KAGVTQTPRYLIKTRGQQVTLSCSPISGHRSVSWYQQTPGQGLQFLFEYFSETQRNKGNFPGRFSGRQFSNSRSEMNVSTLELGDSALYLCASSWGRGVSYNEQFFGPGTRLTVL.

Regarding this clonotype: The conserved phenylalanine or tryptophan normally closing the CDR3 is absent here, so this likely arose from a read error. This chain connects TRBV29-1 to TRBJ1-2; D is undetermined. CDR3 length: 12 amino acids. The germline CDR1 and CDR2 sequences are SQVTM and ANQGSEA. Trimming removed 1 base from V and 2 bases from J, with 5 bases in between. CDR3 in amino acids: CSVEAMNYGYTS. The CDR3 bases are TGCAGCGTTGAAGCCATGAACTATGGCTACACCTCC.

V gene TRBV6-1 combines with J gene TRBJ2-6, with 8 bases that match TRBD1. The CDR3 has 19 amino acids. The junction had 13 bases not matched to a gene; V was cut back by 6 bases and J by 0 bases. CDR1 is MNHNS, CDR2 SASEGT, per germline. For the CDR3, the DNA is TGTGCCAGCAGGCATAGGACAGGGTTCGGAGACTCTGGGGCCAACGTCCTGACTTTC. It is translated as CASRHRTGFGDSGANVLTF.

Details on this clonotype: An end of the junction differs from the germline gene, which may be a read error. The V gene is TRBV6-6, the J gene TRBJ1-5, with 8 bases that match TRBD1. This CDR3 contains 15 residues. Germline V CDR1 and CDR2: MNHNY, SVGAGI (reference sequence). The CDR3 protein is CASIYTTGGEQPQHF. The CDR3 nucleotides are TGTGCTAGCATTTACACCACAGGGGGGGAGCAGCCCCAGCATTTT.

The rearrangement joins TRBV14 to TRBJ2-3; no clear D. The CDR3 runs 13 residues. The V gene's germline CDR1 is SGHDN and CDR2 FVKESK. Trimming took off 7 bases at V and 7 bases at J, with 15 bases between the two ends. CDR3 region: CASTQSWAYTQYF. CDR3 coding DNA: TGTGCCAGCACACAAAGCTGGGCGTATACGCAGTATTTT. Combining the CDR3 with reference TRBV14 and TRBJ2-3 gives the whole variable domain EAGVTQFPSHSVIEKGQTVTLRCDPISGHDNLYWYRRVMGKEIKFLLHFVKESKQDESGMPNNRFLAERTGGTYSTLKVQPAELEDSGVYFCASTQSWAYTQYFGPGTRLTVL.

Only a few counts were recorded for this clonotype. A much larger clone lies one base from this, so it may be a read error. The chain uses TRBV6-2 or TRBV6-3 and TRBJ2-2, with 13 bases that match TRBD2. The CDR3 totals 15 residues. Germline V CDR1 and CDR2: MNHEY, SVGEGT. The CDR3 nucleotides read TGTGCCAGCAGGAGACTAGCGGGGGGCACCGGGAAGCTGTTTTTT. This codes for CASRRLAGGTGKLFF.

As concerns this clonotype: One junction end disagrees with the germline gene, perhaps due to a read error. The chain recombines TRBV11-2 with TRBJ2-2; 14 bases agree with TRBD2. CDR1 and CDR2 from the germline V gene are SGHAT and FQNNGV. The CDR3 is 18 residues long. In DNA, the CDR3 is TGTGTCAGCAGCTCGGGACTAGCGGGAGCGACGAACACCAGGGAGCTATTTTTT. It encodes CVSSSGLAGATNTRELFF.

This clonotype has a handful of counts. This is likely a read error, given that the CDR3 carries no conserved phenylalanine or tryptophan at its end. V usage is TRBV12-3 or TRBV12-4 and J usage is TRBJ2-1; TRBD2 matches 7 bases. The CDR3 contains 16 residues. As DNA, the CDR3 is TGTGCCAGTAGTTTAGAGGGAGGGCCTGTTTGGAATGAGCAGTTCTTA. Translated: CASSLEGGPVWNEQFL.